Below, 20 T cell receptor beta chains from the same sample are listed, as sequenced in a study of CD8+ T cells in alopecia areata. RNA was isolated and reverse transcribed to cDNA, the sequencing template. Data came from immunoSEQ multiplex PCR; TCRdb stores just in-frame clones and leaves some out. Among about 130,000 clones listed, 45% to 65% were seen once. Sequencing used CD4+ T cells sorted from blood, obtained at week 0. The receptors were gathered from a human donor with alopecia areata.

V and J are TRBV9 and TRBJ2-3; tentatively, D is TRBD1 (5 bases). The CDR3 has 15 residues. Germline V gene data show CDR1 as SGDLS and CDR2 as YYNGEE. V was shortened by 0 bases and J by 7 bases, with 15 bases between the two germline ends. The CDR3 bases are TGTGCCAGCAGCGTAGAGACACAGGAGCTAAATACGCAGTATTTT. It encodes CASSVETQELNTQYF. The complete variable domain, with remaining parts taken from reference TRBV9 and TRBJ2-3, reads DSGVTQTPKHLITATGQRVTLRCSPRSGDLSVYWYQQSLDQGLQFLIQYYNGEERAKGNILERFSAQQFPDLHSELNLSSLELGDSALYFCASSVETQELNTQYFGPGTRLTVL.

This clone was recorded a few times. The rearrangement joins TRBV5-1 to TRBJ2-3; D remains unclear. This CDR3 is built from 15 residues. The ends were cut back, 1 base at V and 5 bases at J, with 14 bases in the middle. CDR1 SGHRS and CDR2 YFSETQ come from the germline V gene. This CDR3 reads CASSLSPDGEDTQYF. CDR3 bases: TGCGCCAGCAGCTTGTCCCCGGACGGTGAAGATACGCAGTATTTT. Full variable domain (rest looked up from reference TRBV5-1 and TRBJ2-3): KAGVTQTPRYLIKTRGQQVTLSCSPISGHRSVSWYQQTPGQGLQFLFEYFSETQRNKGNFPGRFSGRQFSNSRSEMNVSTLELGDSALYLCASSLSPDGEDTQYFGPGTRLTVL.

The V call is TRBV7-9, the J call TRBJ2-2, with TRBD2 matching over 13 bases. From germline, CDR1 is SEHNR and CDR2 FQNEAQ (reference sequence). The CDR3 spans 17 residues. V dropped 3 bases and J dropped 8; count of bases not matched to a gene: 9. The CDR3 nucleotides read TGTGCCAGCAGCTTGTCAGGGACTAGCGGGAAGACGGGGGAGCTGTTTTTT. Its protein is CASSLSGTSGKTGELFF.

The CDR3 loop is CASSEITGTASYGYTF. The CDR3 nucleotides are TGTGCCAGCAGTGAAATAACGGGTACAGCCTCCTATGGCTACACCTTC. The chain links TRBV6-1 to TRBJ1-2, with D unclear. V was clipped by 2 bases and J by 4 bases, with 17 bases between them. The V gene's germline CDR1 is MNHNS and CDR2 SASEGT. This CDR3 spans 16 amino acids.

This clone has just a few counts. This rearrangement joins TRBV7-2 to TRBJ2-7; D remains unclear. The ends were cut back, 1 base at V and 4 bases at J, with 11 bases in the middle. Germline values: CDR1 SGHTA, CDR2 FQGNSA. The CDR3 covers 14 residues. The CDR3 loop reads CASSLGAARYEQYF. CDR3 bases: TGTGCCAGCAGCTTAGGGGCAGCTAGGTACGAGCAGTACTTC.

DNA of the CDR3: TGTGCCAGCAGTGGGGACGCTCGCAATGAGCAGTTCTTC. Protein: CASSGDARNEQFF. The rearrangement joins TRBV2 to TRBJ2-1; D may match TRBD1 or TRBD2 (5 bases each). The germline V and J ends were trimmed by 4 bases and 6 bases, with 10 bases remaining between them. From germline, CDR1 is SNHLY and CDR2 FYNNEI. This CDR3 comprises 13 residues.

The CDR3: CAWCSQGAGQPQHF. The CDR3 DNA follows: TGTGCCTGGTGCTCACAGGGGGCGGGACAGCCCCAGCATTTT. The chain employs TRBV30 and TRBJ1-5; 9 nucleotides match TRBD1. Germline-derived CDR1 and CDR2 are GTSNPN and SVGIG (reference sequence). The ends lost 5 bases at V and 7 bases at J; junction bases unmatched: 9. CDR3 length: 14 residues.

The chain recombines TRBV2 with TRBJ2-1, with TRBD2 matching 12 bases. The CDR3 is 15 residues long. Germline trimming cut 5 bases from V and 4 bases from J; bases unmatched to any gene: 3. CDR1 and CDR2 from the germline V gene are SNHLY and FYNNEI. CDR3 sequence reads: CASSRTSGVYNEQFF. Written as DNA, the CDR3 is TGTGCCAGCAGTAGGACTAGCGGGGTATACAATGAGCAGTTCTTC.

This rearrangement joins TRBV9 to TRBJ1-2; weak D call: TRBD1 (5 bases). CDR1 is SGDLS, CDR2 YYNGEE, per germline. The V end lost 3 bases, the J end lost 2 bases, and 20 bases lay between the germline ends. The CDR3 is made up of 17 amino acids. The CDR3 nucleotides are TGTGCCAGCAGCGAGAGGGTATCGGGGGTAGGAAACTATGGCTACACCTTC. It is translated as CASSERVSGVGNYGYTF.

The chain combines TRBV5-1 with TRBJ2-3; D might be TRBD2 (5 bases). CDR1 and CDR2 (germline): SGHRS, YFSETQ. The CDR3 is made up of 13 amino acids. Trimming took off 6 bases at V and 0 bases at J, with 8 bases between the two ends. CDR3 in amino acids: CASNGGSTDTQYF. The DNA for the CDR3 is TGCGCCAGCAATGGCGGGAGCACAGATACGCAGTATTTT.

This rearrangement joins TRBV7-9 to TRBJ2-6; D is possibly TRBD1 (6 bases). V lost 5 bases to trimming and J lost 3 bases, with 17 bases between them. This CDR3 has 17 residues. Germline-derived CDR1 and CDR2 are SEHNR and FQNEAQ (reference sequence). CDR3: CASSTELQGFGANVLTF. The CDR3 nucleotides read TGTGCCAGCAGCACGGAGCTACAGGGCTTTGGGGCCAACGTCCTGACTTTC. The whole variable domain, filled in from reference TRBV7-9 and TRBJ2-6, reads DTGVSQNPRHKITKRGQNVTFRCDPISEHNRLYWYRQTLGQGPEFLTYFQNEAQLEKSRLLSDRFSAERPKGSFSTLEIQRTEQGDSAMYLCASSTELQGFGANVLTFGAGSRLTVL.

The V gene is TRBV7-2, the J gene TRBJ2-1, with 9 nucleotides matching TRBD2. The CDR3 has 15 residues. J gave up 4 bases and V 2 bases, and 3 bases lay outside the gene matches. Germline CDR1 and CDR2: SGHTA and FQGNSA. The CDR3 loop is CASSLLAGHYNEQFF. The CDR3 nucleotides are TGTGCCAGCAGCTTACTAGCGGGACATTACAATGAGCAGTTCTTC.

The chain links TRBV5-1 to TRBJ1-2; no firm D call. The CDR3 is 19 residues long. V was cut by 1 base and J by 0 bases, with 22 bases left in between. The germline CDR1 and CDR2 sequences are SGHRS and YFSETQ. The CDR3 sequence is CASSLNIRGESGSNYGYTF. The CDR3 coding sequence is TGCGCCAGCAGCTTGAATATTCGCGGGGAAAGCGGATCTAACTATGGCTACACCTTC. Using reference TRBV5-1 and TRBJ1-2 for the parts outside the CDR3, the full variable domain is KAGVTQTPRYLIKTRGQQVTLSCSPISGHRSVSWYQQTPGQGLQFLFEYFSETQRNKGNFPGRFSGRQFSNSRSEMNVSTLELGDSALYLCASSLNIRGESGSNYGYTFGSGTRLTVV.

A few counts support this clone. The chain joins TRBV6-6 to TRBJ1-1; D ambiguous. Per germline, CDR1 MNHNY and CDR2 SVGAGI (reference sequence). CDR3 length: 12 residues. With 8 bases removed from V and 1 base from J, the gap between germline ends came to 8 bases. CDR3 sequence (DNA): TGTGCCAGCTCTCGTGGGAACACTGAAGCTTTCTTT. It encodes CASSRGNTEAFF.

V usage is TRBV7-2 and J usage is TRBJ2-5; D gene ambiguous. This CDR3 comprises 14 residues. Germline assignment: CDR1 SGHTA and CDR2 FQGNSA. Trimming shortened V by 1 base and J by 0 bases, and 6 bases separated the two germline ends. CDR3: CASSLGLDQETQYF. CDR3 bases: TGTGCCAGCAGCTTAGGGTTGGACCAAGAGACCCAGTACTTC.

The V call is TRBV5-1, the J call TRBJ2-2, with D perhaps matching TRBD2 (6 bases). CDR3 length: 17 amino acids. CDR1 and CDR2 (germline): SGHRS, YFSETQ. V lost 0 bases to trimming and J lost 0 bases, with 12 bases between them. The DNA of the CDR3 is TGCGCCAGCAGCTTGGCCCAGAGCGGGCCGAACACCGGGGAGCTGTTTTTT. Translating it yields CASSLAQSGPNTGELFF. Looking up the rest from reference TRBV5-1 and TRBJ2-2 gives the full variable domain: KAGVTQTPRYLIKTRGQQVTLSCSPISGHRSVSWYQQTPGQGLQFLFEYFSETQRNKGNFPGRFSGRQFSNSRSEMNVSTLELGDSALYLCASSLAQSGPNTGELFFGEGSRLTVL.

The CDR3 reads CASSSLGPAYEQYF. CDR3 sequence (DNA): TGTGCCAGCAGCTCCCTGGGCCCGGCCTACGAGCAGTACTTC. V gene TRBV7-2 combines with J gene TRBJ2-7; D uncertain. Trimming stripped 4 bases from V and 2 bases from J, with 12 bases between. CDR3 length equals 14 residues. Germline CDR1 is SGHTA and CDR2 is FQGNSA.

This clone was observed a handful of times. The rearrangement links TRBV29-1 to TRBJ1-3; D ambiguous. Germline V gene sequence: CDR1 SQVTM, CDR2 ANQGSEA. Trimming took off 4 bases at V and 2 bases at J, with 9 bases between the two ends. CDR3 length: 13 amino acids. The CDR3 sequence is CSVGESTGNTIYF. Written as DNA, the CDR3 is TGCAGCGTTGGGGAGTCTACTGGAAACACCATATATTTT.

This clone was observed a handful of times. The gene calls are TRBV7-3 and TRBJ2-7, with TRBD1 identical over 9 bases. Unmatched junction bases numbered 5, after V lost 3 bases and J lost 5 bases. The CDR3 consists of 14 residues. CDR1 and CDR2 (germline): SGHTA, FQGTGA. CDR3: CASSFGTGRDEQYF. In nucleotides, the CDR3 is TGTGCCAGCAGCTTTGGGACAGGGAGGGACGAGCAGTACTTC.

This clone came up once. The J gene is TRBJ2-3, the V gene TRBV13; 11 nucleotides align to TRBD2. The CDR3 runs 18 residues. The junction had 9 bases not matched to a gene; V was cut back by 2 bases and J by 2 bases. Germline V gene sequence: CDR1 PRHDT, CDR2 FYEKMQ (reference sequence). The DNA for the CDR3 is TGTGCCAGCAGCTTACGCTCGTATAGCGGGGGGGCCACAGATACGCAGTATTTT. This gives the protein CASSLRSYSGGATDTQYF.